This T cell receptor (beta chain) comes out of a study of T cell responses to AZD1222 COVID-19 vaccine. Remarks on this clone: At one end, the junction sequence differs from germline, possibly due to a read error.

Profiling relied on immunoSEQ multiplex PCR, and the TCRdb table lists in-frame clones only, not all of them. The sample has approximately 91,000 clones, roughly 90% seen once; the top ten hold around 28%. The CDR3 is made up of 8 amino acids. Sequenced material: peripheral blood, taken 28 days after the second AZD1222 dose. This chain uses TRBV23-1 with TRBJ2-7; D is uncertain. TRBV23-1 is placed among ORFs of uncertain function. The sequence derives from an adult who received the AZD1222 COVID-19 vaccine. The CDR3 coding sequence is TGCGCCAGCAGTCTATCTAGATTC. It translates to CASSLSRF.